One sample yielded the 8 T cell receptor beta chains listed below, sequenced in a study of shared clonotypes between healthy human individuals. Only in-frame clones appear in the TCRdb table, and some are missing; sequencing was by immunoSEQ multiplex PCR. The sample yields 2 million to 2.5 million clones, 80% to 95% seen once. The sequencing input was naive CD4+ T cells from PBMCs. Sample subset: CD45RA+ positively selected. All receptors come from a man in his late teens or twenties in good health. Some clones in this sample may be carry-over from other donors' samples.

This clone has a single count. This chain joins TRBV5-4 and TRBJ1-2; 9 positions match TRBD1. This CDR3 contains 19 residues. J gave up 2 bases and V 4 bases, and 18 bases lay outside the gene matches. CDR1 and CDR2 from the germline V gene are SGHNT and YYREEE (reference sequence). The CDR3 spells CASSRTGAADLQANYGYTF. The CDR3 nucleotides are TGTGCCAGCAGCCGGACAGGGGCCGCCGACCTCCAGGCCAACTATGGCTACACCTTC.

The chain carries TRBV11-3 and TRBJ2-1, with 12 bases matching TRBD2. This CDR3 contains 15 residues. The V gene end was trimmed by 4 bases and the J gene end by 6 bases; junction bases not matched to a gene: 4. Germline-derived CDR1 and CDR2 are SGHNT and YENEEA. CDR3 DNA sequence: TGTGCCAGCAGCTCCGGACTAGCGGGGACCAATGAGCAGTTCTTC. Protein product: CASSSGLAGTNEQFF.

The CDR3: CASSADRGGELFF. For the CDR3, the DNA is TGTGCCAGCAGCGCAGACAGGGGCGGGGAGCTGTTTTTT. The chain uses TRBV11-2 and TRBJ2-2; 8 bases line up with TRBD1. V was pared by 5 bases and J by 7 bases, with 3 bases of the junction left unmatched. CDR3 length: 13 residues. Germline V CDR1 and CDR2: SGHAT, FQNNGV.

The rearrangement uses TRBV2 and TRBJ2-7; 7 positions match TRBD2. J was trimmed by 0 bases and V by 4 bases; bases with no gene match: 9. The CDR3 totals 16 residues. Germline CDR1 is SNHLY and CDR2 is FYNNEI. CDR3 in DNA: TGTGCCAGCAGTGTTTCTCCGGGGGGAAGCTCCTACGAGCAGTACTTC. Protein: CASSVSPGGSSYEQYF.

This sequence joins TRBV6-6 and TRBJ2-5; perhaps TRBD2 as D (6 bases). The germline gives CDR1 MNHNY, CDR2 SVGAGI (reference sequence). This CDR3 comprises 15 residues. Trimming stripped 1 base from V and 1 base from J, with 10 bases between. The CDR3 spells CASSYWGDTQETQYF. The CDR3 bases are TGTGCCAGCAGTTACTGGGGGGATACCCAAGAGACCCAGTACTTC.

V gene TRBV5-1 combines with J gene TRBJ1-1; D not certain. The germline V gene has CDR1 SGHRS and CDR2 YFSETQ. The V end lost 6 bases, the J end lost 1 base, and 16 bases lay between the germline ends. CDR3 length: 15 residues. The CDR3 nucleotides are TGCGCCAGCACGACGGACCGCGTTTCGAACACTGAAGCTTTCTTT. This codes for CASTTDRVSNTEAFF.

This chain joins TRBV10-3 and TRBJ2-5; TRBD1 agrees at 7 bases. Germline V lookup: CDR1 ENHRY, CDR2 SYGVKD. V dropped 8 bases and J dropped 2; count of bases not matched to a gene: 2. This CDR3 contains 12 residues. CDR3 amino acids: CAIGTEQETQYF. The CDR3 DNA sequence: TGTGCCATCGGGACAGAGCAAGAGACCCAGTACTTC.

Comment on this clone: The sample carries other DNA sequences with the same CDR3. The chain employs TRBV6-5 and TRBJ2-5; 7 positions match TRBD1. V lost 2 bases, J lost 5 bases, and 2 bases stayed unmatched. The germline V gene encodes CDR1 MNHEY and CDR2 SVGAGI. The CDR3 totals 13 residues. The CDR3 protein is CASSYDREETQYF. In nucleotides, the CDR3 is TGTGCCAGCAGTTACGACAGGGAGGAGACCCAGTACTTC.